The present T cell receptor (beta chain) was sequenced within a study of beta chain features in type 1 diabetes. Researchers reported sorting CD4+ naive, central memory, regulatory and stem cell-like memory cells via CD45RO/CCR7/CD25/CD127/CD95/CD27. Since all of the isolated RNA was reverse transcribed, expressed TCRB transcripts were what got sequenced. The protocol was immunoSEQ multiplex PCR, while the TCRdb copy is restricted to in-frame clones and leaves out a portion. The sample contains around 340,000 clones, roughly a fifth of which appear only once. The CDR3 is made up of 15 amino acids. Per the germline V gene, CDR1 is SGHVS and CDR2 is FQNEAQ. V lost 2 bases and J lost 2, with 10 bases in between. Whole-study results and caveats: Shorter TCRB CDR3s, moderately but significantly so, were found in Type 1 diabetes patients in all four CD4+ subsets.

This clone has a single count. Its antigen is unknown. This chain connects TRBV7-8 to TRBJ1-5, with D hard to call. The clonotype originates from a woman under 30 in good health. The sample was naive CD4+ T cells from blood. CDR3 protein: CASSLKRVGNQPQHF. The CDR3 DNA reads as TGTGCCAGCAGCTTAAAGAGGGTTGGCAATCAGCCCCAGCATTTT.